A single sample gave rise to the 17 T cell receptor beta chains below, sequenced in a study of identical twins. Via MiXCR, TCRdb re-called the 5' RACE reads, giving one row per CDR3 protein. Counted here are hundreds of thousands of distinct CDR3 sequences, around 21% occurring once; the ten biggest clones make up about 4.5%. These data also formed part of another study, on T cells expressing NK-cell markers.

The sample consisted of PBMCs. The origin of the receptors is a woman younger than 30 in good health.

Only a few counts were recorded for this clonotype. In nucleotides, the CDR3 is TGTGCCAGCAGCTTGGAGACTAGCGCGTACGAGCAGTACTTC. Translation: CASSLETSAYEQYF. The genes are TRBV7-6 and TRBJ2-7; TRBD2 matches at 8 bases. V lost 3 bases, J lost 4 bases, and 5 bases stayed unmatched. Germline CDR1 is SGHVS and CDR2 is FNYEAQ. This CDR3 is 14 amino acids long.

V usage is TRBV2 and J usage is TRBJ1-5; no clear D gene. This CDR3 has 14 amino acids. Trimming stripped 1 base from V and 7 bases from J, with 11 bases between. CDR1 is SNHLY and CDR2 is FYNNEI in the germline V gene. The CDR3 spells CASSEGRSPQPQHF. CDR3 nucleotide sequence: TGTGCCAGCAGTGAAGGCAGGAGTCCCCAGCCCCAGCATTTT.

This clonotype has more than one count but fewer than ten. The CDR3 reads CSASLAAAYSGANVLTF. The CDR3 bases are TGCAGTGCTAGTTTGGCAGCAGCATACTCTGGGGCCAACGTCCTGACTTTC. The chain employs TRBV20-1 and TRBJ2-6; D gene uncertain. The V end lost 3 bases, the J end lost 0 bases, and 15 bases lay between the germline ends. This CDR3 region has 17 residues. CDR1 and CDR2 (germline): DFQATT, SNEGSKA (reference sequence).

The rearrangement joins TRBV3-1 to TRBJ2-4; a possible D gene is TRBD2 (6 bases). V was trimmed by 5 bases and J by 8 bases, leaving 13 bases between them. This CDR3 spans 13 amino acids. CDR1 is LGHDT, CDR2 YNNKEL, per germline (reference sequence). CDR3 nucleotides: TGTGCCAGCAGCTCGAGGCGGGGCGACATTCAGTACTTC. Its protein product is CASSSRRGDIQYF.

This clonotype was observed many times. The CDR3, as DNA: TGCGCCAGCAGCCAAGGTAGCGGGAGCTACGAGCAGTACTTC. Translating it yields CASSQGSGSYEQYF. V and J are TRBV4-3 and TRBJ2-7, with 9 bases identical to TRBD2. CDR3 length equals 14 residues. Germline V gene lookup returns CDR1 LGHNA and CDR2 YSLEER. V was clipped by 1 base and J by 3 bases; unmatched bases: 1.

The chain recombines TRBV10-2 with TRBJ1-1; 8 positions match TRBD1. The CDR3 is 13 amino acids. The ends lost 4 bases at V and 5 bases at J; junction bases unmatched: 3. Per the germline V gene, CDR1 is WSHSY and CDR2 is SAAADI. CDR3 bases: TGCGCCAGCAGTGTGGACAGGGTTACTGAAGCTTTCTTT. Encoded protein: CASSVDRVTEAFF.

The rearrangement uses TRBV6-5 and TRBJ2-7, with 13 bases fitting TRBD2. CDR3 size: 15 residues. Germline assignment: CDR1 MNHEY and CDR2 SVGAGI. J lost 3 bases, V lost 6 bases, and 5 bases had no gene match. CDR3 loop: CASSYGTSGIYEQYF. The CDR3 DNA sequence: TGTGCCAGCAGCTACGGGACTAGCGGGATCTACGAGCAGTACTTC.

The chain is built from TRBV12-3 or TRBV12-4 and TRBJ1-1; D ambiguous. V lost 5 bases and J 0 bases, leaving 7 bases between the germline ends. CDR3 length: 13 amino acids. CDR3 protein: CASSGMVNTEAFF. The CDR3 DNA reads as TGTGCCAGCAGTGGGATGGTGAACACTGAAGCTTTCTTT.

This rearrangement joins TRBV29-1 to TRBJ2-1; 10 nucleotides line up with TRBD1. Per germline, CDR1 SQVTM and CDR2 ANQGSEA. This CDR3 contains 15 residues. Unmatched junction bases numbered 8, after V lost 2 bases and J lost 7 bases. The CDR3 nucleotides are TGCAGCGTTGAATCCCGACAGGGGGCTGGGAATGAGCAGTTCTTC. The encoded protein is CSVESRQGAGNEQFF.

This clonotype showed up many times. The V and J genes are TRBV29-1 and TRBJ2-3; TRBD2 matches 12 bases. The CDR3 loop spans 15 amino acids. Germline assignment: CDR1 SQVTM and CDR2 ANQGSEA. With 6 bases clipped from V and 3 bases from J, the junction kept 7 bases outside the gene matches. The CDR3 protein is CSVVLAGGATDTQYF. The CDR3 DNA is TGCAGCGTCGTCCTAGCGGGGGGGGCAACAGATACGCAGTATTTT.

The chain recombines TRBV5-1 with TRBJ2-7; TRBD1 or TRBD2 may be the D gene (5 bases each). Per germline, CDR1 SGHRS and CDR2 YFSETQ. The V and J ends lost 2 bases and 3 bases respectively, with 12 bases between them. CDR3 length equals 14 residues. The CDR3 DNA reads TGCGCCAGCAGCTTTGGTCGGGGCAACTACGAGCAGTACTTC. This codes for CASSFGRGNYEQYF.

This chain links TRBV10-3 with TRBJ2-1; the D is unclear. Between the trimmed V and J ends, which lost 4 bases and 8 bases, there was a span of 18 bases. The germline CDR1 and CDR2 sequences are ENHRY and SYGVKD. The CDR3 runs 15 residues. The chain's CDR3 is CAISGQARVRDEQFF. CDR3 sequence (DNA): TGTGCCATCAGTGGCCAAGCTAGAGTTCGCGATGAGCAGTTCTTC.

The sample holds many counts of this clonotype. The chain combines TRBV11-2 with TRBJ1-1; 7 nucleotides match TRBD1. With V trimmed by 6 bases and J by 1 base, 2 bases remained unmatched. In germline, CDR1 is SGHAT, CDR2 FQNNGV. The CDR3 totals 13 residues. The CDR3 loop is CASRGQWNTEAFF. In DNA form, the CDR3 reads TGTGCCAGCAGGGGACAGTGGAACACTGAAGCTTTCTTT.

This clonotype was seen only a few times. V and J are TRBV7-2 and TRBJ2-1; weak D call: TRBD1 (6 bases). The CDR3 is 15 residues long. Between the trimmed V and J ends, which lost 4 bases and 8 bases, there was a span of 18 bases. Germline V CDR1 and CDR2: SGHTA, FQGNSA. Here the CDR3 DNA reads TGTGCCAGCAGCTCTCAGGGGTCTAGTATGCATGAGCAGTTCTTC. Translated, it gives CASSSQGSSMHEQFF.

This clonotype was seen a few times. Written as DNA, the CDR3 is TGTGCCAGCACCCTTGTTGCCGCGGGGGGGCAAGAGACCCAGTACTTC. Its translation: CASTLVAAGGQETQYF. V gene TRBV6-1 combines with J gene TRBJ2-5; TRBD2 matches 9 bases. The V gene end was trimmed by 7 bases and the J gene end by 2 bases; junction bases not matched to a gene: 11. In germline, CDR1 is MNHNS, CDR2 SASEGT. The CDR3 has 16 amino acids.

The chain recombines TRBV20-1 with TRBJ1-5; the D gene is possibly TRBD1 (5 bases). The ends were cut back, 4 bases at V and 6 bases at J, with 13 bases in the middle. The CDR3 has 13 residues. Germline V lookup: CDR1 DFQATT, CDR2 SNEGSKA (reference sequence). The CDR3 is CSATSQGAQPQHF. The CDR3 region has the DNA TGCAGTGCTACCTCGCAGGGTGCTCAGCCCCAGCATTTT.

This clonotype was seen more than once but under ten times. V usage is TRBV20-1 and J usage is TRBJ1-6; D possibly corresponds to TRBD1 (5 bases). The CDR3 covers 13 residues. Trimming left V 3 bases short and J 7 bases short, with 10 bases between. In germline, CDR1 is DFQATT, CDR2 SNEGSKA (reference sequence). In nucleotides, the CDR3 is TGCAGTGCTAGTCATCCAGGGAATTCACCCCTCCACTTT. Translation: CSASHPGNSPLHF.